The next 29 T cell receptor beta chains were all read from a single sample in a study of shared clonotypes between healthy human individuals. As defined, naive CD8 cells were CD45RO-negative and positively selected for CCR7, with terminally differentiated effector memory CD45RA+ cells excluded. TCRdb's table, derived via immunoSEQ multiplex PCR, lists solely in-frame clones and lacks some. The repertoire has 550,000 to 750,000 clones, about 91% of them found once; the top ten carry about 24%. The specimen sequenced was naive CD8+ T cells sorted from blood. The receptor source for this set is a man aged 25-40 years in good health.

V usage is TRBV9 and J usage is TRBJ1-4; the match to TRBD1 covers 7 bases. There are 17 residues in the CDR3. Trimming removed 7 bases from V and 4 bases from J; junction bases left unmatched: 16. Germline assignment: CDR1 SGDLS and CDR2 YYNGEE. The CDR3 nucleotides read TGTGCCAGCGCCGAAACGGATACAGGGGACCGTAATGAAAAACTGTTTTTT. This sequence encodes CASAETDTGDRNEKLFF.

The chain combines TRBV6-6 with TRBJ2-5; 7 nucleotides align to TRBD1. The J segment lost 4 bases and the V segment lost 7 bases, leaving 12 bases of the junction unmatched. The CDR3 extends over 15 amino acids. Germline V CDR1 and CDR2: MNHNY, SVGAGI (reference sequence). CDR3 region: CASKSYRGTVETQYF. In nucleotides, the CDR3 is TGTGCCAGCAAATCTTACAGGGGAACTGTAGAGACCCAGTACTTC.

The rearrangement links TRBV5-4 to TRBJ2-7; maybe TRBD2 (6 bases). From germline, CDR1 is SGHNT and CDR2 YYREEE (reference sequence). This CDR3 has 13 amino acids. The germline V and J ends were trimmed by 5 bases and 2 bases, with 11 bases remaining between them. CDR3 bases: TGTGCCAGCAGGGGCGGGACTCCCTACGAGCAGTACTTC. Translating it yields CASRGGTPYEQYF.

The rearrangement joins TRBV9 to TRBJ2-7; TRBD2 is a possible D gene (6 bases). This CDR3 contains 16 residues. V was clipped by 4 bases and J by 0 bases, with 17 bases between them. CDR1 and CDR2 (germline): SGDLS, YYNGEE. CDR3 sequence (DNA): TGTGCCAGCAGCCCCTGGAGGGAGCTAAGCTCCTACGAGCAGTACTTC. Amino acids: CASSPWRELSSYEQYF.

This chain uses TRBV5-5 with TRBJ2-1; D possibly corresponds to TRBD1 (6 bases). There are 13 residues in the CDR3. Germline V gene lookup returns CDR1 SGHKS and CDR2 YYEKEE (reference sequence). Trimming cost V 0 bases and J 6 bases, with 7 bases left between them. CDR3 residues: CASSLDRANEQFF. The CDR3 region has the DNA TGTGCCAGCAGCTTGGACAGGGCCAATGAGCAGTTCTTC.

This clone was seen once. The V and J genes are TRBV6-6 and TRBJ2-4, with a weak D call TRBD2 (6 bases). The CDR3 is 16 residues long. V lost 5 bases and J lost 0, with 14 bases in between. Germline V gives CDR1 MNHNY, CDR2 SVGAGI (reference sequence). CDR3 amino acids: CASSQEGRVAKNIQYF. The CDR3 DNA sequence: TGTGCCAGCAGTCAGGAGGGCCGGGTAGCCAAAAACATTCAGTACTTC.

CDR3 protein: CASSLAQQDEEAFF. The CDR3 bases are TGTGCCAGCAGCTTGGCCCAACAGGACGAAGAAGCTTTCTTT. The J gene is TRBJ1-1, the V gene TRBV5-5; D is perhaps TRBD1 (5 bases). The V end was cut by 0 bases, the J end by 8 bases, with 14 bases between. The germline CDR1 and CDR2 sequences are SGHKS and YYEKEE (reference sequence). The CDR3 loop spans 14 amino acids. The entire variable domain, with the rest obtained from reference TRBV5-5 and TRBJ1-1, is as follows: DAGVTQSPTHLIKTRGQQVTLRCSPISGHKSVSWYQQVLGQGPQFIFQYYEKEERGRGNFPDRFSARQFPNYSSELNVNALLLGDSALYLCASSLAQQDEEAFFGQGTRLTVV.

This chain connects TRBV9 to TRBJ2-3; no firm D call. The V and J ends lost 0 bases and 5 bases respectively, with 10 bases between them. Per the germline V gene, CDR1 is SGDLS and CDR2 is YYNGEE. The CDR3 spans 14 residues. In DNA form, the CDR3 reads TGTGCCAGCAGCGTAGACGGTTTAAGAGATACGCAGTATTTT. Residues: CASSVDGLRDTQYF.

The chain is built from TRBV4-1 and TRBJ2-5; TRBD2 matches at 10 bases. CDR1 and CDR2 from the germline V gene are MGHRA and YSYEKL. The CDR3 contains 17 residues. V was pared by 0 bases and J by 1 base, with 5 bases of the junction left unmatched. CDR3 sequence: CASSQDTSGIPQETQYF. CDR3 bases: TGCGCCAGCAGCCAAGACACTAGCGGGATTCCCCAAGAGACCCAGTACTTC.

The CDR3 DNA sequence: TGTGCCAGCAGCTCCGGGGGGGGACAGGGCGACCGCAATGAGCAGTTCTTC. It translates to CASSSGGGQGDRNEQFF. The rearrangement links TRBV7-9 to TRBJ2-1; TRBD1 might be the D (9 bases). The CDR3 is 17 amino acids. Germline CDR1 reads SEHNR; CDR2 reads FQNEAQ (reference sequence). Trimming shortened V by 4 bases and J by 6 bases, and 22 bases separated the two germline ends.

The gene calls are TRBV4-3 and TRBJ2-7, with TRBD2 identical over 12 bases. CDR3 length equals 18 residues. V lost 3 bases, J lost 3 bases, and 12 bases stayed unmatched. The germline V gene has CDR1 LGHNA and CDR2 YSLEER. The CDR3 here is CASSQYRGLAGKSYEQYF. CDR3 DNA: TGCGCCAGCAGCCAGTACAGAGGACTAGCGGGAAAAAGCTACGAGCAGTACTTC.

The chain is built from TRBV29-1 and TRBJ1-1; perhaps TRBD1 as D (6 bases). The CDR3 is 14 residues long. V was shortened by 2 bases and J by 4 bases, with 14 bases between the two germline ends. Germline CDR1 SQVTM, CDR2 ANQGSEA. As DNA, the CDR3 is TGCAGCGTTGAATTCAGGGGATCGAGCACTGAAGCTTTCTTT. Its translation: CSVEFRGSSTEAFF. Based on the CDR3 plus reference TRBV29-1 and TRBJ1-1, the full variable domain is SAVISQKPSRDICQRGTSLTIQCQVDSQVTMMFWYRQQPGQSLTLIATANQGSEATYESGFVIDKFPISRPNLTFSTLTVSNMSPEDSSIYLCSVEFRGSSTEAFFGQGTRLTVV.

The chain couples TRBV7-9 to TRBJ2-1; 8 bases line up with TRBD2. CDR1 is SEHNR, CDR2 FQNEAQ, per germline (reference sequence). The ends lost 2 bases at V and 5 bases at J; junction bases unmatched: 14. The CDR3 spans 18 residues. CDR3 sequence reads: CASSLRGTAGGPDNEQFF. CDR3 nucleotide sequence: TGTGCCAGCAGCTTAAGGGGAACGGCGGGAGGCCCGGACAATGAGCAGTTCTTC.

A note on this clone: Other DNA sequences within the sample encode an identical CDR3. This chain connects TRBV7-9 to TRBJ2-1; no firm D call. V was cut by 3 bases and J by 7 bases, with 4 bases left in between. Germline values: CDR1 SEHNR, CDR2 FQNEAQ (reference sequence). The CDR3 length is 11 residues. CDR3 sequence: CASSFGNEQFF. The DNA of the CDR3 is TGTGCCAGCAGCTTCGGGAATGAGCAGTTCTTC.

The CDR3 here is CASSTMRRSGELFF. For the CDR3, the DNA is TGTGCCAGCAGTACTATGCGGCGGTCCGGGGAGCTGTTTTTT. This chain links TRBV27 with TRBJ2-2; D gene uncertain. There are 14 residues in the CDR3. V lost 5 bases to trimming and J lost 6 bases, with 13 bases between them. CDR1 is MNHEY, CDR2 SMNVEV, per germline (reference sequence).

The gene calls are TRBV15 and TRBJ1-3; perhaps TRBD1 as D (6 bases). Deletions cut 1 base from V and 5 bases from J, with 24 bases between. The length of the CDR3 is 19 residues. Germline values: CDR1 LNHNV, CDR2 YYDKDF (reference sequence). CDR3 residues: CATSRGFRTEEVYRNTIYF. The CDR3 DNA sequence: TGTGCCACCAGCAGAGGGTTCAGGACAGAGGAAGTTTACCGAAACACCATATATTTT.

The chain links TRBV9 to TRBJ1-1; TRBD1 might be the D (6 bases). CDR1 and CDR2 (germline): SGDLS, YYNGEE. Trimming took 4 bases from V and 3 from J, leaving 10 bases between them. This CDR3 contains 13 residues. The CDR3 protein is CASSLGGHTEAFF. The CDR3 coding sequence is TGTGCCAGCAGCCTCGGGGGGCACACTGAAGCTTTCTTT.

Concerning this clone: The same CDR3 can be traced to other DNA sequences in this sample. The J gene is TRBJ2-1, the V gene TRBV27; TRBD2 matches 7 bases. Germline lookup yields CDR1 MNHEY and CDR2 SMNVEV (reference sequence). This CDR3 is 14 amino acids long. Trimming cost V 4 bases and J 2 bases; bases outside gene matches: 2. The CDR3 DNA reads TGTGCCAGCAGTTGGGGGGGAACCTACAATGAGCAGTTCTTC. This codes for CASSWGGTYNEQFF.

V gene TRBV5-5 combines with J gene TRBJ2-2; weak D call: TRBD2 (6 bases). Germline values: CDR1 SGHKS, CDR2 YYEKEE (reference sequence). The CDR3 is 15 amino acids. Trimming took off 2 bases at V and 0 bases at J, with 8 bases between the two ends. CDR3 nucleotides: TGTGCCAGCAGCTTAGCGGGTCCGAACACCGGGGAGCTGTTTTTT. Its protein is CASSLAGPNTGELFF.

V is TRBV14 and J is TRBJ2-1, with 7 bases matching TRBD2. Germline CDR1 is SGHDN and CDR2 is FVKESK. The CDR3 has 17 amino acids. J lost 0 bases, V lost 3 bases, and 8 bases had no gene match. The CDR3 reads CASSQSVLAVSYNEQFF. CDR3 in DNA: TGTGCCAGCAGCCAGAGTGTCCTAGCGGTCTCCTACAATGAGCAGTTCTTC.

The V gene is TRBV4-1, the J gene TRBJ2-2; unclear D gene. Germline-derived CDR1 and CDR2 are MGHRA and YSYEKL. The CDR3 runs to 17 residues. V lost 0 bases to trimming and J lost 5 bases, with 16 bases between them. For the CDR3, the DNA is TGCGCCAGCAGCCAAGACAAAGGGTCAAACCCGACCGGGGAGCTGTTTTTT. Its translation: CASSQDKGSNPTGELFF.

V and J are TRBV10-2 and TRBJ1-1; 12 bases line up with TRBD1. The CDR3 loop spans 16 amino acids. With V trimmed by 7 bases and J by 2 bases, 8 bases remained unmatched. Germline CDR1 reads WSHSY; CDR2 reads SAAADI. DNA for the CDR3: TGCGCCAGCAAACCCGGGACAGGGGGCCCAAACACTGAAGCTTTCTTT. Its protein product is CASKPGTGGPNTEAFF.

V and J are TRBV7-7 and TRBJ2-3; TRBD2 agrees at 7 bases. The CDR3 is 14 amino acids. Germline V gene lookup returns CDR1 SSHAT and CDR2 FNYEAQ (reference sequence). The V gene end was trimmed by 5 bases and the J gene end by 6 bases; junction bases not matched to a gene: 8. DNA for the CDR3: TGTGCCAGCAGCGGGGGAGGGCCGGCCGATACGCAGTATTTT. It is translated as CASSGGGPADTQYF. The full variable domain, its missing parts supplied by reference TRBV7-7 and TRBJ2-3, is GAGVSQSPRYKVTKRGQDVTLRCDPISSHATLYWYQQALGQGPEFLTYFNYEAQPDKSGLPSDRFSAERPEGSISTLTIQRTEQRDSAMYRCASSGGGPADTQYFGPGTRLTVL.

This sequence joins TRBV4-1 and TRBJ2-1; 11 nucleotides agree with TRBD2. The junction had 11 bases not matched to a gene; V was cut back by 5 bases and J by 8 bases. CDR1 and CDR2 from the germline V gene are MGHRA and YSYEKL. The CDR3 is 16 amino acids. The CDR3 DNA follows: TGCGCCAGCAGCTCCTCGCTAGCGGGAGGTGAAGATGAGCAGTTCTTC. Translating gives CASSSSLAGGEDEQFF.

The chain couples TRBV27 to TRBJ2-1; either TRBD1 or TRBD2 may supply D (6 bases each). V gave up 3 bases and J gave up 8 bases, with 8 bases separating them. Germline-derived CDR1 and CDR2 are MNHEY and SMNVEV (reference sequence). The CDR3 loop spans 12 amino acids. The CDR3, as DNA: TGTGCCAGCAGTTTCGGGGGCCATGAGCAGTTCTTC. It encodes CASSFGGHEQFF.

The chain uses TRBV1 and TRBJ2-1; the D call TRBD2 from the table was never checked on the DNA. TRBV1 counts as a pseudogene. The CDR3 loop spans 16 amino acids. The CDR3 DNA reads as TGCACCAGCAGCCGCGAGCTAGCGGGGGGGGTGAATGAGCAGTTCTTC. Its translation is CTSSRELAGGVNEQFF.

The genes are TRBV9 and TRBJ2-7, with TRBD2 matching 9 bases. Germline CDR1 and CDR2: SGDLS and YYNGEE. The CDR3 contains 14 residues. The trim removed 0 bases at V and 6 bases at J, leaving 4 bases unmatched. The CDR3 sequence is CASSVEVAGVEQYF. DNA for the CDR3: TGTGCCAGCAGCGTAGAAGTAGCGGGAGTCGAGCAGTACTTC. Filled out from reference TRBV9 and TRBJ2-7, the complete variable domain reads DSGVTQTPKHLITATGQRVTLRCSPRSGDLSVYWYQQSLDQGLQFLIQYYNGEERAKGNILERFSAQQFPDLHSELNLSSLELGDSALYFCASSVEVAGVEQYFGPGTRLTVT.

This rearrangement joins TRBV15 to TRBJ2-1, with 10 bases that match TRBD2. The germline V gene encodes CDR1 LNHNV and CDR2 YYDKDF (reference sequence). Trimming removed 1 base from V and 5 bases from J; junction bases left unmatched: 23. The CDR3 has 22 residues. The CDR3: CATSRGESGWASGSPSNNEQFF. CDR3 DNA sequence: TGTGCCACCAGCAGAGGGGAGTCCGGGTGGGCTAGCGGGAGTCCCTCTAACAATGAGCAGTTCTTC.

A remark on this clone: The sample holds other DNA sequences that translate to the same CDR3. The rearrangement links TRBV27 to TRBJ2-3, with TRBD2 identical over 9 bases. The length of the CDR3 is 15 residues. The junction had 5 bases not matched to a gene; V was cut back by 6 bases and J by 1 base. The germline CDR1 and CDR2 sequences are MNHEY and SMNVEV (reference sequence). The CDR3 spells CASSSRTSGTDTQYF. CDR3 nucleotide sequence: TGTGCCAGCAGCTCCCGGACTAGCGGCACAGATACGCAGTATTTT.